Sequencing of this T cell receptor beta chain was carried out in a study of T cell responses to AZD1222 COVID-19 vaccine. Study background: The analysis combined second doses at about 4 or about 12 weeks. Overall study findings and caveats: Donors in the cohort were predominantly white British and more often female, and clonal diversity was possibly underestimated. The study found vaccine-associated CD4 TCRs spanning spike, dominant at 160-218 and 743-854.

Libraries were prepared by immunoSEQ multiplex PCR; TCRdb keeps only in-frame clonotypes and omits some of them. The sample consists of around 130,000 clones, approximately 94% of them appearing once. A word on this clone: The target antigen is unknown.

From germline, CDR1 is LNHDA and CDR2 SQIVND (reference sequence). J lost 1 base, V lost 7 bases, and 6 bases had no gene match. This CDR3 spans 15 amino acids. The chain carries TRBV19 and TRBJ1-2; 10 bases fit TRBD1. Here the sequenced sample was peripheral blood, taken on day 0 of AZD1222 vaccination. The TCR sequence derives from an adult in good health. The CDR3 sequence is CASKTGDRGNYGYTF. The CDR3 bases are TGTGCCAGTAAGACGGGGGACAGGGGTAACTATGGCTACACCTTC.